The 11 T cell receptor beta chains below come from one sample, sequenced in a study of control samples from healthy donors and cancer patients (dated by TCRdb to the early 2020s). The library was generated by the immunoSEQ multiplex PCR assay. Not all clones reach the TCRdb copy of this immuneACCESS table, which keeps in-frame sequences only. Checked studies attribute under half of the gap to unresolved V genes and leave the rest unexplained. The sample table lists 110,000 to 150,000 clones, more than 80% of them with a count of one. The leading ten clones occupy 5.5% to 7.5% of the sample. The sequenced sample was blood. All receptors come from a man between 18 and 35 years old in good health.

The chain uses TRBV6-1 and TRBJ1-1; no reliable D call. The CDR3 is made up of 15 amino acids. The V end was cut by 2 bases, the J end by 5 bases, with 15 bases between. Looked up from germline, CDR1 is MNHNS and CDR2 is SASEGT. The CDR3 DNA reads as TGTGCCAGCAGTGAATACCCTGGGAGGTATACTGAAGCTTTCTTT. This sequence encodes CASSEYPGRYTEAFF.

The rearrangement uses TRBV28 and TRBJ1-2; 7 bases agree with TRBD1. Germline CDR1 reads MDHEN; CDR2 reads SYDVKM. V was clipped by 1 base and J by 2 bases; unmatched bases: 7. This CDR3 is 16 amino acids long. The CDR3 DNA reads TGTGCCAGCAGTTTATTGGTAGGGGGCGAGAACTATGGCTACACCTTC. It encodes CASSLLVGGENYGYTF.

This chain connects TRBV19 to TRBJ2-2; D may be TRBD1 (5 bases). Trimming stripped 2 bases from V and 0 bases from J, with 7 bases between. Germline CDR1 is LNHDA and CDR2 is SQIVND (reference sequence). This CDR3 comprises 15 residues. CDR3 coding DNA: TGTGCCAGTAGTATACAACAGGCGAACACCGGGGAGCTGTTTTTT. This codes for CASSIQQANTGELFF.

The V and J genes are TRBV7-2 and TRBJ2-1; 7 nucleotides match TRBD2. V lost 4 bases, J lost 4 bases, and 7 bases stayed unmatched. CDR3 length: 15 residues. Germline-derived CDR1 and CDR2 are SGHTA and FQGNSA. The CDR3 DNA reads TGTGCCAGCAGCTCGATCGGGGGGACTTACAATGAGCAGTTCTTC. Protein: CASSSIGGTYNEQFF.

The V and J genes are TRBV19 and TRBJ2-3; TRBD1 matches 8 bases. This CDR3 spans 15 amino acids. Per germline, CDR1 LNHDA and CDR2 SQIVND (reference sequence). Trimming took 6 bases from V and 8 from J; bases not matched to a gene: 13. CDR3 sequence: CASSPAGGPPGTQYF. Written as DNA, the CDR3 is TGTGCCAGTAGCCCCGCAGGGGGCCCACCGGGTACGCAGTATTTT.

This clone showed up just once. The chain has TRBV6-5 and TRBJ1-6, with D possibly being TRBD1 (5 bases). CDR1 is MNHEY, CDR2 SVGAGI, per germline. The ends were cut back, 5 bases at V and 8 bases at J, with 13 bases in the middle. The CDR3 has 14 residues. CDR3 bases: TGTGCCAGCAGTCCTGGGGGGAGCGATTCACCCCTCCACTTT. It codes for CASSPGGSDSPLHF.

The chain has TRBV27 and TRBJ2-2, with no clear D. This CDR3 region has 17 residues. CDR1 is MNHEY, CDR2 SMNVEV, per germline (reference sequence). The ends were cut back, 4 bases at V and 6 bases at J, with 21 bases in the middle. The CDR3 coding sequence is TGTGCCAGCAGTTCCCCCGGGCCCAGTGGGATCGCCGGGGAGCTGTTTTTT. Its translation: CASSSPGPSGIAGELFF.

The CDR3 DNA sequence: TGTGCCAGCAGAAGCGGACAGGGAGATCAGCCCCAGCATTTT. It is translated as CASRSGQGDQPQHF. The chain couples TRBV28 to TRBJ1-5, with 8 bases that match TRBD1. Germline V gene data show CDR1 as MDHEN and CDR2 as SYDVKM. This CDR3 spans 14 amino acids. V trimming: 6 bases; J trimming: 5 bases; junction bases outside the gene matches: 6.

V usage is TRBV5-4 and J usage is TRBJ1-2; maybe TRBD1 (6 bases). Per the germline V gene, CDR1 is SGHNT and CDR2 is YYREEE (reference sequence). Trimming left V 5 bases short and J 5 bases short, with 16 bases between. This CDR3 contains 14 residues. DNA of the CDR3: TGTGCCAGCAGTGTCGACAGGACGGGGTATGGCTACACCTTC. Its protein product is CASSVDRTGYGYTF.

J is TRBJ1-1 and V is TRBV6-6, with 9 bases identical to TRBD1. Germline V lookup: CDR1 MNHNY, CDR2 SVGAGI (reference sequence). The CDR3 runs to 16 residues. V lost 6 bases, J lost 3 bases, and 11 bases stayed unmatched. The CDR3 region is CASRLFDRGLDTEAFF. The CDR3 nucleotides are TGTGCCAGCAGACTCTTCGACAGGGGGTTGGACACTGAAGCTTTCTTT.

This chain joins TRBV11-1 and TRBJ2-1; TRBD1 agrees at 11 bases. The CDR3 length is 14 residues. The ends lost 5 bases at V and 5 bases at J; junction bases unmatched: 2. In germline, CDR1 is SGHAT, CDR2 FQDESV (reference sequence). CDR3 amino acids: CASSRDRGNNEQFF. Here the CDR3 DNA reads TGTGCCAGCAGCCGGGACAGGGGGAACAATGAGCAGTTCTTC.